This TCR beta chain originates from a study of blood T cell repertoires in COVID-19. Looking at the study overall: Italy, Spain and the United States were the sources of the convalescent and acute COVID-19 samples. The cDNA or gDNA used as material had been derived from T cells, B-cell-depleted T cells, or PBMCs.

Original data processing: Estimates of nucleated cell counts were drawn from the amplification of reference gene primers. This table comes from immunoSEQ multiplex PCR, and its TCRdb copy is limited to in-frame clones, with some not included. V, J and clone size reflect that table, while D and trimming were determined from the DNA. The table lists some 97,000 clones, roughly 92% of them singletons. From germline, CDR1 is MNHEY and CDR2 SVGAGI. The CDR3 loop spans 14 amino acids. Trimming removed 8 bases from V and 4 bases from J, with 17 bases in between. Sequenced sample: peripheral blood. The receptor comes from a man aged 50 to 60 with active COVID-19. The J gene is TRBJ1-2, the V gene TRBV6-5, with D unresolved. DNA for the CDR3: TGTGCCAGCCTCGGAGACGTAGCCGGCTATGGCTACACCTTC. This sequence encodes CASLGDVAGYGYTF.